The rows below give T cell receptor beta chains drawn from one sample of a study of cytomegalovirus exposure and HLA in healthy donors. The method was immunoSEQ multiplex PCR; TCRdb's version includes in-frame clones alone and lacks a portion of them. Counted here are fewer than 250,000 clones, 75% to 90% occurring once; the ten biggest clones make up 0.71%. The sample comprised PBMCs. The receptors derive from a boy aged 2 to 9 in good health and CMV-seronegative. The CDR3 runs from the conserved cysteine through the conserved F or W. The order of the fields is CDR3 DNA, CDR3 protein, J gene, V gene, clone size, D gene. D genes are given only for firm matches. Clone size, where shown, is once, few, many, or a class for clones that have expanded.

CDR3nt: TGTGCCAGCAGCTTGATGGTAGCGGGAGGGCAGAGGGCAGATACGCAGTATTTT
CDR3aa: CASSLMVAGGQRADTQYF
j_gene: TRBJ2-3
v_gene: TRBV7-6
abundance: once
d_gene: TRBD2

CDR3nt: TGTGCCAGCAGGGGACCGGGAGGGGTCCAAGAGACCCAGTACTTC
CDR3aa: CASRGPGGVQETQYF
j_gene: TRBJ2-5
v_gene: TRBV6-5
abundance: -
d_gene: TRBD2

CDR3nt: TGTGCCTGGAGTGTATGGGGGAGGGAGACCCAGTACTTC
CDR3aa: CAWSVWGRETQYF
j_gene: TRBJ2-5
v_gene: TRBV30
abundance: once
d_gene: -

CDR3nt: TGTGCCAGCAGTTTAACAGGGACAGATACGCAGTATTTT
CDR3aa: CASSLTGTDTQYF
j_gene: TRBJ2-3
v_gene: TRBV27
abundance: once
d_gene: -

CDR3nt: TGTGCCAGCAGACCCAGCGGGAGTCGCCACAATGAGCAGTTCTTC
CDR3aa: CASRPSGSRHNEQFF
j_gene: TRBJ2-1
v_gene: TRBV27
abundance: -
d_gene: TRBD2

CDR3nt: TGTGCCAGCAGCTTAGATCTAGCGGGGGTCGTGGATACGCAGTATTTT
CDR3aa: CASSLDLAGVVDTQYF
j_gene: TRBJ2-3
v_gene: TRBV7-2
abundance: -
d_gene: TRBD2

CDR3nt: TGCGCCAGCAGCTACGACAGAGATTACGAGCAGTACTTC
CDR3aa: CASSYDRDYEQYF
j_gene: TRBJ2-7
v_gene: TRBV5-1
abundance: -
d_gene: -

CDR3nt: TGTGCCAGCAGCCCAGGAGCGGACGAGCAGTACTTC
CDR3aa: CASSPGADEQYF
j_gene: TRBJ2-7
v_gene: TRBV11-1
abundance: -
d_gene: -

CDR3nt: TGCAGCGTTCTAGGATACGACAGGAGGTTACGGGATGAGCAGTTCTTC
CDR3aa: CSVLGYDRRLRDEQFF
j_gene: TRBJ2-1
v_gene: TRBV29-1
abundance: -
d_gene: -

CDR3nt: TGTGCCAGCAGCGCCCACAGCACCGGGGAGCTGTTTTTT
CDR3aa: CASSAHSTGELFF
j_gene: TRBJ2-2
v_gene: TRBV9
abundance: -
d_gene: -

CDR3nt: TGTGCCAGTAGTATAGTCGGGACAGTGTCCTACAATGAGCAGTTCTTC
CDR3aa: CASSIVGTVSYNEQFF
j_gene: TRBJ2-1
v_gene: TRBV19
abundance: -
d_gene: TRBD1

CDR3nt: TGTGCCAGCAGTGACAGGGGGAACTATGGCTACACCTTC
CDR3aa: CASSDRGNYGYTF
j_gene: TRBJ1-2
v_gene: TRBV9
abundance: once
d_gene: TRBD1

CDR3nt: TGCGCCAGCAGCCCCGGAACAGGGGAGGATCAGCCCCAGCATTTT
CDR3aa: CASSPGTGEDQPQHF
j_gene: TRBJ1-5
v_gene: TRBV4-1
abundance: -
d_gene: TRBD1

CDR3nt: TGTGCCAGCGCCCGAGGGGGCACTGAAGCTTTCTTT
CDR3aa: CASARGGTEAFF
j_gene: TRBJ1-1
v_gene: TRBV6-5
abundance: few
d_gene: -

CDR3nt: TGTGCCAGCAGTTCCCAGTCGGGGTCCTATAATTCACCCCTCCACTTT
CDR3aa: CASSSQSGSYNSPLHF
j_gene: TRBJ1-6
v_gene: TRBV27
abundance: -
d_gene: -

CDR3nt: TGTGCCAGCAGCCGTTTTGGACAGGGGAGCACAGATACGCAGTATTTT
CDR3aa: CASSRFGQGSTDTQYF
j_gene: TRBJ2-3
v_gene: TRBV9
abundance: -
d_gene: TRBD1

CDR3nt: TGTGCCAGCAGTGACTACAGGACCGATTACGAGCAGTACTTC
CDR3aa: CASSDYRTDYEQYF
j_gene: TRBJ2-7
v_gene: TRBV6-1
abundance: -
d_gene: -

CDR3nt: TGTGCCAGCAGTTACTCCCGGGATTCCGGCTACACCTTC
CDR3aa: CASSYSRDSGYTF
j_gene: TRBJ1-2
v_gene: TRBV6-6
abundance: -
d_gene: -

CDR3nt: TGTGCCAGTAGTATAGATGGGTCGGCGGGGGATAGTTATGGCTACACCTTC
CDR3aa: CASSIDGSAGDSYGYTF
j_gene: TRBJ1-2
v_gene: TRBV19
abundance: -
d_gene: -

CDR3nt: TGTGCCAGCAGCAGACAGGGGGAGAACTATGGCTACACCTTC
CDR3aa: CASSRQGENYGYTF
j_gene: TRBJ1-2
v_gene: TRBV9
abundance: -
d_gene: TRBD1

CDR3nt: TGCGCCACCACAGGATACCAAGAGACCCAGTACTTC
CDR3aa: CATTGYQETQYF
j_gene: TRBJ2-5
v_gene: TRBV10-1
abundance: -
d_gene: -

CDR3nt: TGTGCCAGCAGCCTGACGGGGGGCACGGCTGAAGCTTTCTTT
CDR3aa: CASSLTGGTAEAFF
j_gene: TRBJ1-1
v_gene: TRBV7-9
abundance: few
d_gene: -

CDR3nt: TGTGCCAGTAGTATCGACAGAGCCACAGATACGCAGTATTTT
CDR3aa: CASSIDRATDTQYF
j_gene: TRBJ2-3
v_gene: TRBV19
abundance: -
d_gene: -

CDR3nt: TGTGCCAGCAGGGCCGGGGGTGATGGCTACACCTTC
CDR3aa: CASRAGGDGYTF
j_gene: TRBJ1-2
v_gene: TRBV6-1
abundance: -
d_gene: -

CDR3nt: TGTGCCAGCAGCTCGGGACAGTCGAACACTGAAGCTTTCTTT
CDR3aa: CASSSGQSNTEAFF
j_gene: TRBJ1-1
v_gene: TRBV7-8
abundance: once
d_gene: TRBD1

CDR3nt: TGTGCCAGCAGCAACACAGGGGTTCCTCAGCCCCAGCATTTT
CDR3aa: CASSNTGVPQPQHF
j_gene: TRBJ1-5
v_gene: TRBV21-1
abundance: -
d_gene: -

CDR3nt: TGTGCCAGCAGCCAAGGACTAGCGGGGGCCTACCAAGAGACCCAGTACTTC
CDR3aa: CASSQGLAGAYQETQYF
j_gene: TRBJ2-5
v_gene: TRBV4-2
abundance: -
d_gene: TRBD2

CDR3nt: TGCGCCAGCAGCCTCAGAGGGACAGGGACAGATACGCAGTATTTT
CDR3aa: CASSLRGTGTDTQYF
j_gene: TRBJ2-3
v_gene: TRBV5-1
abundance: -
d_gene: TRBD1

CDR3nt: TGTGCCACCAGCAGAGCCCCGGGGGAGCCCCAGCATTTT
CDR3aa: CATSRAPGEPQHF
j_gene: TRBJ1-5
v_gene: TRBV15
abundance: -
d_gene: -

CDR3nt: TGTGCCAGCAGTGAGGGGACTAGCGGGGGGGTCCAAGAGACCCAGTACTTC
CDR3aa: CASSEGTSGGVQETQYF
j_gene: TRBJ2-5
v_gene: TRBV6-1
abundance: once
d_gene: TRBD2

CDR3nt: TGTGCCAGCAGTGAAGAGGCTAGCGGGAGGGCCGAGGAGACCCAGTACTTC
CDR3aa: CASSEEASGRAEETQYF
j_gene: TRBJ2-5
v_gene: TRBV2
abundance: once
d_gene: TRBD2

CDR3nt: TGTGCCAGCAGCTTAGATAGCGTCTGGGACAGGGTGCGGGGCATTCAGTACTTC
CDR3aa: CASSLDSVWDRVRGIQYF
j_gene: TRBJ2-4
v_gene: TRBV11-2
abundance: -
d_gene: TRBD1

CDR3nt: TGTGCCATCAGTGATGGGGGGATGAGCAATCAGCCCCAGCATTTT
CDR3aa: CAISDGGMSNQPQHF
j_gene: TRBJ1-5
v_gene: TRBV10-3
abundance: -
d_gene: -

CDR3nt: TGTGCCAGCAGCCAGAGTCCCCAGGGCTATGGCTACACCTTC
CDR3aa: CASSQSPQGYGYTF
j_gene: TRBJ1-2
v_gene: TRBV7-9
abundance: -
d_gene: -

CDR3nt: TGCGCCAGCAGCCCCTCGCGGGGGCTGACGAACACTGAAGCTTTCTTT
CDR3aa: CASSPSRGLTNTEAFF
j_gene: TRBJ1-1
v_gene: TRBV5-1
abundance: -
d_gene: -

CDR3nt: TGCGCCAGCAGCCCGACAGGGACCACGCAGTATTTT
CDR3aa: CASSPTGTTQYF
j_gene: TRBJ2-3
v_gene: TRBV5-1
abundance: -
d_gene: TRBD1

CDR3nt: TGTGCCACCAGCTCGACAGGGGGCCCTAGGGATACGCAGTATTTT
CDR3aa: CATSSTGGPRDTQYF
j_gene: TRBJ2-3
v_gene: TRBV15
abundance: -
d_gene: TRBD1

CDR3nt: TGTGCCAGCAGTTTAGCGGGACAGGGGGCACTTCCTTACGAGCAGTACTTC
CDR3aa: CASSLAGQGALPYEQYF
j_gene: TRBJ2-7
v_gene: TRBV27
abundance: -
d_gene: TRBD1

CDR3nt: TGTGCCAGCAGCTTAACTAACGAGCAGTACTTC
CDR3aa: CASSLTNEQYF
j_gene: TRBJ2-7
v_gene: TRBV7-3
abundance: -
d_gene: -

CDR3nt: TGTGCCAGCAGTGAGTTCCAGCGTGTTATGGTAAAACTGTTTTTT
CDR3aa: CASSEFQRVMVKLFF
j_gene: TRBJ1-4
v_gene: TRBV6-1
abundance: -
d_gene: -

CDR3nt: TGTGCCAGCAGCCGGAGGGCCTATCCCTACAATGAGCAGTTCTTC
CDR3aa: CASSRRAYPYNEQFF
j_gene: TRBJ2-1
v_gene: TRBV5-6
abundance: -
d_gene: -

CDR3nt: TGTGCCAGCAGTGATCTCTACGGGGTACGGACTGAAGCTTTCTTT
CDR3aa: CASSDLYGVRTEAFF
j_gene: TRBJ1-1
v_gene: TRBV25-1
abundance: -
d_gene: -

CDR3nt: TGTGCCAGCAGCTCGGACTATTCGAACACCGGGGAGCTGTTTTTT
CDR3aa: CASSSDYSNTGELFF
j_gene: TRBJ2-2
v_gene: TRBV5-6
abundance: -
d_gene: -